The 31 T cell receptor beta chains in this list originate from one sample, sequenced in a study of blood T cells in healthy people across ages. Sample-barcoded 5' priming and a J-beta primer mix drove a second PCR of roughly 6 to 12 cycles. From the 5' RACE reads, TCRdb called clonotypes with MiXCR, one entry per CDR3 protein. The sample has roughly 1.7 million distinct CDR3 sequences, around 36% seen once. The sample consisted of blood. Receptor source: a woman aged 25 to 45 in good health.

The chain couples TRBV2 to TRBJ1-1; possible D gene TRBD1, 6 bases. The CDR3 has 15 amino acids. V lost 4 bases and J 4 bases, leaving 16 bases between the germline ends. Per the germline V gene, CDR1 is SNHLY and CDR2 is FYNNEI. The CDR3 DNA reads TGTGCCAGCAGTGTCGAACAGGGCAAAGGCACTGAAGCTTTCTTT. Amino acid sequence: CASSVEQGKGTEAFF.

On this clonotype itself: At one of its ends the junction is not consistent with the germline gene, which may arise from a read error. The chain is built from TRBV5-1 and TRBJ2-5; 9 positions match TRBD1. This CDR3 has 15 residues. Germline V gene data show CDR1 as SGHRS and CDR2 as YFSETQ. Written as DNA, the CDR3 is TGCGCCGGCAGCTTGGGACAGGGAGCGCAAGAGACCCAGTACTTC. It specifies CAGSLGQGAQETQYF.

The J gene is TRBJ1-1, the V gene TRBV12-3 or TRBV12-4; no clear D. The V and J ends lost 7 bases and 6 bases respectively, with 24 bases between them. The CDR3 consists of 16 residues. CDR3 nucleotides: TGTGCCAGCATCTCCCGACCCCGGACGGCTGGGTCTGAAGCTTTCTTT. Protein: CASISRPRTAGSEAFF.

V is TRBV6-6 and J is TRBJ2-1, with D possibly called TRBD1 or TRBD2 (5 bases each). V was clipped by 1 base and J by 8 bases, with 18 bases between them. CDR1 MNHNY and CDR2 SVGAGI come from the germline V gene (reference sequence). The CDR3 has 16 amino acids. The CDR3 DNA reads as TGTGCCAGCAGTTACTTGGGGGTTTTGGTTAAGGATGAGCAGTTCTTC. Its protein is CASSYLGVLVKDEQFF.

The chain employs TRBV7-2 and TRBJ2-7, with a possible D match to TRBD2 (7 bases). There are 15 residues in the CDR3. CDR1 SGHTA and CDR2 FQGNSA come from the germline V gene. Trimming shortened V by 8 bases and J by 6 bases, and 23 bases separated the two germline ends. CDR3 sequence reads: CASGLDGRGAVEQYF. The CDR3 nucleotides read TGTGCCAGCGGCCTAGATGGGAGGGGGGCCGTCGAGCAGTACTTC.

This clonotype was recorded a few times. V is TRBV28 and J is TRBJ1-5, with TRBD1 identical over 8 bases. CDR3 length: 14 residues. Trimming removed 7 bases from V and 6 bases from J; junction bases left unmatched: 8. Per the germline V gene, CDR1 is MDHEN and CDR2 is SYDVKM. In nucleotides, the CDR3 is TGTGCCAGCATTACCACAGGGGGTAGTCAGCCCCAGCATTTT. Translated: CASITTGGSQPQHF.

The J gene is TRBJ2-1, the V gene TRBV20-1; 7 bases map to TRBD2. V was clipped by 8 bases and J by 4 bases; unmatched bases: 14. In germline, CDR1 is DFQATT, CDR2 SNEGSKA (reference sequence). The CDR3 spans 15 residues. The CDR3 nucleotides read TGCAGTAAAGGGAGGGGAGCCCTCCCTTACAATGAGCAGTTCTTC. Translating it yields CSKGRGALPYNEQFF.

The chain joins TRBV13 to TRBJ2-3; possible D gene TRBD2, 6 bases. The CDR3 runs to 12 residues. Germline V gene data show CDR1 as PRHDT and CDR2 as FYEKMQ (reference sequence). Trimming shortened V by 8 bases and J by 10 bases, and 16 bases separated the two germline ends. In nucleotides, the CDR3 is TGTGCCAGCGGCTCTCGGACTAAAGCGCAGTATTTT. Encoded protein: CASGSRTKAQYF.

This clonotype has more than one count but fewer than ten. Given a much more abundant clone one base away, this may be a read error. V and J are TRBV10-3 and TRBJ2-3, with TRBD1 matching 8 bases. Per germline, CDR1 ENHRY and CDR2 SYGVKD. CDR3 size: 15 residues. The CDR3 nucleotides read TGTGCCATCGGTGAGCCGACAGGGGCGTCAGATACGCAGTATTTT. Encoded protein: CAIGEPTGASDTQYF.

The chain couples TRBV6-1 to TRBJ2-1; D is unresolved. Germline lookup yields CDR1 MNHNS and CDR2 SASEGT. This CDR3 contains 15 residues. The germline V and J ends were trimmed by 1 base and 9 bases, with 16 bases remaining between them. Here the CDR3 DNA reads TGTGCCAGCAGTGAAGATCCCTCCCGTTACGGTGAGCAGTTCTTC. This gives the protein CASSEDPSRYGEQFF.

This clonotype occurred a few times. This chain uses TRBV11-2 with TRBJ1-4; TRBD1 might be the D (5 bases). The germline V gene has CDR1 SGHAT and CDR2 FQNNGV. Trimming removed 4 bases at V and 13 bases at J, with 10 bases between. This CDR3 spans 11 amino acids. The CDR3 bases are TGTGCCAGCAGCTCAACGAGGGGACTGTTTTTT. Amino acid sequence: CASSSTRGLFF.

The chain couples TRBV4-1 to TRBJ2-1; D possibly corresponds to TRBD1 (5 bases). The germline V gene has CDR1 MGHRA and CDR2 YSYEKL. The ends were cut back, 0 bases at V and 8 bases at J, with 20 bases in the middle. This CDR3 spans 17 amino acids. CDR3 protein: CASSQDWGGAGRDEQFF. DNA of the CDR3: TGCGCCAGCAGCCAAGATTGGGGTGGGGCAGGGCGAGATGAGCAGTTCTTC.

About this clonotype itself: Sequence at one end of the junction differs from germline and may be a read error. V is TRBV20-1 and J is TRBJ2-5; D call uncertain. The germline V gene has CDR1 DFQATT and CDR2 SNEGSKA (reference sequence). This CDR3 comprises 13 residues. Written as DNA, the CDR3 is TGCTGTGCCCTTCTTGGCCGCCAAGAGACCCAGTACTTC. Translating gives CCALLGRQETQYF.

This clonotype was observed a handful of times. The rearrangement uses TRBV29-1 and TRBJ1-2, with 8 nucleotides matching TRBD1. J gave up 4 bases and V 5 bases, and 9 bases lay outside the gene matches. CDR3 size: 14 residues. The V gene's germline CDR1 is SQVTM and CDR2 ANQGSEA. Written as DNA, the CDR3 is TGCAGCGTTTACACAGGGGGTCGTGGCTATGGCTACACCTTC. Protein sequence: CSVYTGGRGYGYTF.

This clonotype was recorded a few times. An end of the junction does not agree with germline; a read error may underlie this. The chain links TRBV6-1 to TRBJ2-1, with a possible D match to TRBD1 (5 bases). The CDR3 runs 17 residues. The germline V gene has CDR1 MNHNS and CDR2 SASEGT. The CDR3 here is CASTLGGAGYHYKEQFF. As DNA, the CDR3 is TGTGCCAGCACCTTAGGTGGGGCAGGGTATCACTACAAGGAGCAGTTCTTC.

This clonotype has just one count. This sequence joins TRBV27 and TRBJ2-1; possibly TRBD2 for D (5 bases). This CDR3 has 16 residues. V lost 5 bases and J lost 0, with 14 bases in between. Germline CDR1 is MNHEY and CDR2 is SMNVEV (reference sequence). CDR3 protein: CASSPWTGPSYNEQFF. Here the CDR3 DNA reads TGTGCCAGCAGTCCTTGGACTGGTCCCTCCTACAATGAGCAGTTCTTC.

This clonotype was detected only a few times. This chain links TRBV27 with TRBJ2-1; possible D gene TRBD1, 6 bases. The CDR3 length is 15 residues. Germline-derived CDR1 and CDR2 are MNHEY and SMNVEV (reference sequence). V gave up 1 base and J gave up 9 bases, with 16 bases separating them. The CDR3 region has the DNA TGTGCCAGCAGTTTATACGTGACAGGCCGGGGTGAGCAGTTCTTC. Translation: CASSLYVTGRGEQFF.

This clonotype was counted between two and nine times. V is TRBV27 and J is TRBJ2-5; maybe TRBD1 (5 bases). V dropped 6 bases and J dropped 4 bases, with 21 bases sitting between them. Germline CDR1 MNHEY, CDR2 SMNVEV (reference sequence). The CDR3 runs to 16 residues. CDR3 loop: CASSPTGSLRGETQYF. As DNA, the CDR3 is TGTGCCAGCAGCCCAACCGGGTCTCTTAGGGGAGAGACCCAGTACTTC.

The V gene is TRBV7-2, the J gene TRBJ2-1; D gene uncertain. CDR1 and CDR2 from the germline V gene are SGHTA and FQGNSA. The length of the CDR3 is 14 residues. The ends were cut back, 4 bases at V and 4 bases at J, with 11 bases in the middle. DNA of the CDR3: TGTGCCAGCAGCTACCCGGAACTATACAATGAGCAGTTCTTC. Its protein is CASSYPELYNEQFF.

The V gene is TRBV15, the J gene TRBJ2-6; D gene uncertain. Trimming pared 0 bases from V and 0 bases from J, leaving 9 bases between. The CDR3 runs 17 residues. Per germline, CDR1 LNHNV and CDR2 YYDKDF (reference sequence). The DNA of the CDR3 is TGTGCCACCAGCAGAGATCAGGAAAACTCTGGGGCCAACGTCCTGACTTTC. Encoded protein: CATSRDQENSGANVLTF. Looking up the rest from reference TRBV15 and TRBJ2-6 gives the full variable domain: DAMVIQNPRYQVTQFGKPVTLSCSQTLNHNVMYWYQQKSSQAPKLLFHYYDKDFNNEADTPDNFQSRRPNTSFCFLDIRSPGLGDTAMYLCATSRDQENSGANVLTFGAGSRLTVL.

The genes are TRBV6-2 or TRBV6-3 and TRBJ1-5; no clear D gene. Germline CDR1 reads MNHEY; CDR2 reads SVGEGT. This CDR3 region has 18 residues. V was pared by 2 bases and J by 5 bases, with 22 bases between. CDR3 bases: TGTGCCAGCAGTTACACACAACAGAAACCACGATTAGATCAGCCCCAGCATTTT. Its protein product is CASSYTQQKPRLDQPQHF.

This clonotype was recorded a few times. The V and J genes are TRBV3-1 and TRBJ2-7; the match to TRBD1 covers 11 bases. V was clipped by 1 base and J by 0 bases; unmatched bases: 2. CDR3 length: 16 residues. Germline assignment: CDR1 LGHDT and CDR2 YNNKEL (reference sequence). CDR3 bases: TGTGCCAGCAGCCAAGGGACAGGGGGCCCCTCCTACGAGCAGTACTTC. The encoded protein is CASSQGTGGPSYEQYF.

Comments on this clonotype: A much larger clonotype is one base distant, so this may be a read error. The chain employs TRBV29-1 and TRBJ2-1, with D perhaps TRBD1 or TRBD2 (5 bases each). The CDR3 loop spans 12 amino acids. Germline V CDR1 and CDR2: SQVTM, ANQGSEA. Trimming stripped 7 bases from V and 13 bases from J, with 20 bases between. The chain's CDR3 is CSATRDHNIQFF. CDR3 nucleotides: TGCAGCGCAACTCGGGACCACAACATTCAGTTCTTC.

There are a few counts of this clonotype. The chain carries TRBV2 and TRBJ2-5; the D call may be TRBD1 or TRBD2 (6 bases each). The end of the DNA fits TRBJ2-7 better, so the J call may be wrong. This CDR3 is 13 amino acids long. Germline assignment: CDR1 SNHLY and CDR2 FYNNEI. For the CDR3, the DNA is TGTGCCAGCCAAGCGCGGGACATTGGCGAGCAGTACTTC. Translation gives CASQARDIGEQYF.

Note on this clonotype: A much larger clone is a single base away; this may be a read error. The chain has TRBV29-1 and TRBJ2-1; weak D call: TRBD1 (5 bases). V was pared by 1 base and J by 6 bases, with 13 bases between. CDR1 is SQVTM, CDR2 ANQGSEA, per germline. This CDR3 spans 14 amino acids. The CDR3 DNA reads TGCAGCGTTGAAGGCTTTCTCAGGGTCAATGAGCAGTTCTTC. Its translation is CSVEGFLRVNEQFF.

The V call is TRBV5-1, the J call TRBJ2-5; a possible D gene is TRBD1 (6 bases). The CDR3 contains 16 residues. Germline V gene sequence: CDR1 SGHRS, CDR2 YFSETQ. V lost 5 bases, J lost 1 base, and 18 bases lay in between. The CDR3 region has the DNA TGCGCCAGCAGTTACAGGGCAGGGTCTTCCCAAGAGACCCAGTACTTC. As protein: CASSYRAGSSQETQYF.

This clonotype came up a few times. The chain employs TRBV5-1 and TRBJ2-3, with D perhaps TRBD1 or TRBD2 (6 bases each). Trimming removed 4 bases from V and 2 bases from J, with 11 bases in between. There are 14 residues in the CDR3. The germline V gene encodes CDR1 SGHRS and CDR2 YFSETQ. The CDR3 coding sequence is TGCGCCAGCAGCCGGGGGCAAGACACAGATACGCAGTATTTT. Amino acid sequence: CASSRGQDTDTQYF.

This chain links TRBV9 with TRBJ2-7; tentatively, D is TRBD2 (6 bases). The germline gives CDR1 SGDLS, CDR2 YYNGEE. The V gene lost 0 bases and the J gene lost 5 bases, with 15 bases spanning the gap. The CDR3 sequence is 15 residues long. CDR3 loop: CASSVVRREHNEQYF. CDR3 nucleotides: TGTGCCAGCAGCGTAGTTCGGCGGGAACATAACGAGCAGTACTTC.

V and J are TRBV5-1 and TRBJ2-7, with 10 bases aligning to TRBD1. V shed 4 bases, J shed 7 bases, and the junction held 8 bases outside the gene matches. The CDR3 totals 14 residues. Looked up from germline, CDR1 is SGHRS and CDR2 is YFSETQ. CDR3 sequence (DNA): TGCGCCAGCAGCCGACAGGGGGCCTCGGGGGAGCAGTACTTC. Protein product: CASSRQGASGEQYF.

The chain links TRBV9 to TRBJ2-2, with D uncertain. Per germline, CDR1 SGDLS and CDR2 YYNGEE. Trimming shortened V by 2 bases and J by 4 bases, and 9 bases separated the two germline ends. The CDR3 covers 14 residues. The CDR3 region has the DNA TGTGCCAGCAGCGTCTCCGTATCCACCGGGGAGCTGTTTTTT. It translates to CASSVSVSTGELFF.

This clonotype was picked up a small number of times. The V and J genes are TRBV9 and TRBJ2-1; TRBD2 matches 8 bases. The ends lost 0 bases at V and 0 bases at J; junction bases unmatched: 2. Germline CDR1 SGDLS, CDR2 YYNGEE. The CDR3 loop spans 16 amino acids. CDR3 nucleotide sequence: TGTGCCAGCAGCGTAGCGGGGGGGCACTCCTACAATGAGCAGTTCTTC. It specifies CASSVAGGHSYNEQFF. Filled out from reference TRBV9 and TRBJ2-1, the complete variable domain reads DSGVTQTPKHLITATGQRVTLRCSPRSGDLSVYWYQQSLDQGLQFLIQYYNGEERAKGNILERFSAQQFPDLHSELNLSSLELGDSALYFCASSVAGGHSYNEQFFGPGTRLTVL.